One TCR beta chain is described in this entry. The sample originates from a study of tumor-infiltrating lymphocytes in primary liver carcinoma. TCR beta cDNA was prepared out of approximately 500 ng total RNA by means of a constant-region primer. Three nested multiplex PCR rounds, a slightly modified ARM-PCR method, built the TCR beta libraries. Running roughly 10 cycles apiece, the first two PCR rounds relied on TRBV1-TRBV30 forward primers together with a C-beta reverse primer. TCRdb independently ran MiXCR on the multiplex PCR reads; one entry per CDR3 protein. The repertoire holds some 20,000 distinct CDR3 sequences, with 79% as singletons. The study co-extracted DNA and RNA from roughly 20-30 mg of unsorted bulk tissue. Germline assignment: CDR1 SQVTM and CDR2 ANQGSEA. The CDR3 is 13 amino acids. Between the trimmed V and J ends, which lost 8 bases and 9 bases, there was a span of 19 bases.

Sequenced: liver tumor tissue from sampling region 4. Specified subset: tumor region T4, right-lateral pole. This rearrangement joins TRBV29-1 to TRBJ2-2; maybe TRBD2 (5 bases). This TCR was recovered from a woman in her 30s with primary liver carcinoma and hepatitis B virus infection. CDR3: CSIGRRDTWELFF. CDR3 in DNA: TGCAGCATTGGGAGACGAGACACATGGGAGCTGTTTTTT.